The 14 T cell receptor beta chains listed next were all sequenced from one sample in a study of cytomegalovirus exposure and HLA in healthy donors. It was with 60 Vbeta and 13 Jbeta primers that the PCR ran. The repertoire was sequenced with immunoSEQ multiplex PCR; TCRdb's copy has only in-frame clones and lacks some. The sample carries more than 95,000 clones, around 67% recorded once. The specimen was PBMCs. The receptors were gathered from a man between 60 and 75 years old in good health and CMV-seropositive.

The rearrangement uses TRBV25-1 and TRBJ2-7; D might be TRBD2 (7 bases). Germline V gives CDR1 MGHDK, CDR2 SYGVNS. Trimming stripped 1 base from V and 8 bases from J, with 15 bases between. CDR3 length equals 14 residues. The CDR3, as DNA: TGTGCCAGCAGTGAATTTTCAGGGAGGGACAAGCAGTACTTC. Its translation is CASSEFSGRDKQYF.

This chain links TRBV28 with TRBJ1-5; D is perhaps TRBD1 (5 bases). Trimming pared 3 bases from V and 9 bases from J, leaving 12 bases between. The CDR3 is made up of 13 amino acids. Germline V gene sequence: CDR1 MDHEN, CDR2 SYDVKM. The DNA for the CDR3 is TGTGCCAGCAGTTTGGGGGGGGTAATGCCCCAGCATTTT. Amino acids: CASSLGGVMPQHF.

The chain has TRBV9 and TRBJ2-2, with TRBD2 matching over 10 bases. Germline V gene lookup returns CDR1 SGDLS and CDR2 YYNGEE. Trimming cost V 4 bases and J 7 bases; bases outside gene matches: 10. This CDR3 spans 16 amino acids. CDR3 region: CASSITSGGANGELFF. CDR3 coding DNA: TGTGCCAGCAGCATAACCAGCGGGGGGGCCAACGGGGAGCTGTTTTTT.

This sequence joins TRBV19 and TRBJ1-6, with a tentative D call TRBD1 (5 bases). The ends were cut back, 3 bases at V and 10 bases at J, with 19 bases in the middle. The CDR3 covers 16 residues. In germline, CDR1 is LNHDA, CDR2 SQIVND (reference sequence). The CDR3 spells CASSMGTGLLGSPLHF. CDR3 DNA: TGTGCCAGTAGTATGGGGACTGGCCTTTTGGGATCACCCCTCCACTTT.

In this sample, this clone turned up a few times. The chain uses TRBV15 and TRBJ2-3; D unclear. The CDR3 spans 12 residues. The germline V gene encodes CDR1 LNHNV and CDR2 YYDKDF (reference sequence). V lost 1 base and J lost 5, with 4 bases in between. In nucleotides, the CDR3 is TGTGCCACCAGCAGAGCCCGAGATACGCAGTATTTT. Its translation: CATSRARDTQYF.

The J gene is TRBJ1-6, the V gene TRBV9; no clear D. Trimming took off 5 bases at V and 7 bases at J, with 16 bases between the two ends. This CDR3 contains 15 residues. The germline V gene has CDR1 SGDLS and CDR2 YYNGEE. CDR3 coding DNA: TGTGCCAGCAGTCAAGGTGGAGATCAGAATTCACCCCTCCACTTT. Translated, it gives CASSQGGDQNSPLHF.

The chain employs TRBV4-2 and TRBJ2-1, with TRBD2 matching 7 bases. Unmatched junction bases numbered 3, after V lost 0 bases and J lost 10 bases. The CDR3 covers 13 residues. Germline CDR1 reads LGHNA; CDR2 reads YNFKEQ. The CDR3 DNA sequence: TGTGCCAGCAGCCAAGACTGGGGGGGGGAGCAGTTCTTC. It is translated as CASSQDWGGEQFF.

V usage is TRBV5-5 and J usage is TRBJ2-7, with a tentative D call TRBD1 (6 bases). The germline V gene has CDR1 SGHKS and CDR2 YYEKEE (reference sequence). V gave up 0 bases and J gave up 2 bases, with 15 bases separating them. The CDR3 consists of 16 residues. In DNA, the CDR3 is TGTGCCAGCAGCTTGGCGAAGGGGGTTTTCGCCTACGAGCAGTACTTC. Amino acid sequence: CASSLAKGVFAYEQYF.

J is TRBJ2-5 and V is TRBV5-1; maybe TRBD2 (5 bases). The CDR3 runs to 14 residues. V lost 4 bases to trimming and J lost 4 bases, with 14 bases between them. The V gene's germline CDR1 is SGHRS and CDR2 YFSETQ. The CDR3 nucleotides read TGCGCCAGCAGCCCTCGCTCAGGAGGAGAGACCCAGTACTTC. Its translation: CASSPRSGGETQYF.

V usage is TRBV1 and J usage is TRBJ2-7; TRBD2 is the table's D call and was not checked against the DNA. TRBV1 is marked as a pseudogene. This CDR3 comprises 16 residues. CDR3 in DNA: TGCACCAGCAGCCAAGGGCTCGAGCGGGGGGCCTACGAGCAGTACTTC. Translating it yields CTSSQGLERGAYEQYF.

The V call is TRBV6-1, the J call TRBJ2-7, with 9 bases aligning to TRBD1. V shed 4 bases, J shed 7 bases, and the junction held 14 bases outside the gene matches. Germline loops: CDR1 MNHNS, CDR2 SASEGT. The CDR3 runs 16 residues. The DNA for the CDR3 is TGTGCCAGCAGTGTCCTCCCGGGACAGGGCTCTTGGGAGCAGTACTTC. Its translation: CASSVLPGQGSWEQYF.

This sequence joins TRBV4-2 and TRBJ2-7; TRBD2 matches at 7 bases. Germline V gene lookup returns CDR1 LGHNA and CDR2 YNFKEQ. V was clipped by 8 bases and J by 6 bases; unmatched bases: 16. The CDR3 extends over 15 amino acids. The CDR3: CASGLGSQRGIEQYF. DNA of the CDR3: TGTGCCAGCGGGTTAGGGTCCCAGCGGGGTATCGAGCAGTACTTC.

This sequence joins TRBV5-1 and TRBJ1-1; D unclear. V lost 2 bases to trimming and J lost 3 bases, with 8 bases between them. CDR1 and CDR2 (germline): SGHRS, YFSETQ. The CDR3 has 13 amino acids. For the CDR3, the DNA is TGCGCCAGCAGCTTTTCCGCGGACACTGAAGCTTTCTTT. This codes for CASSFSADTEAFF.

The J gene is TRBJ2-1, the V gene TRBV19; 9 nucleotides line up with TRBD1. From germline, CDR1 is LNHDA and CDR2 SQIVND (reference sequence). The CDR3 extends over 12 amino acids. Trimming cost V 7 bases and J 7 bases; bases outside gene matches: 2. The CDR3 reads CASMTGGNEQFF. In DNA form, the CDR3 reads TGTGCCAGTATGACAGGGGGTAATGAGCAGTTCTTC.